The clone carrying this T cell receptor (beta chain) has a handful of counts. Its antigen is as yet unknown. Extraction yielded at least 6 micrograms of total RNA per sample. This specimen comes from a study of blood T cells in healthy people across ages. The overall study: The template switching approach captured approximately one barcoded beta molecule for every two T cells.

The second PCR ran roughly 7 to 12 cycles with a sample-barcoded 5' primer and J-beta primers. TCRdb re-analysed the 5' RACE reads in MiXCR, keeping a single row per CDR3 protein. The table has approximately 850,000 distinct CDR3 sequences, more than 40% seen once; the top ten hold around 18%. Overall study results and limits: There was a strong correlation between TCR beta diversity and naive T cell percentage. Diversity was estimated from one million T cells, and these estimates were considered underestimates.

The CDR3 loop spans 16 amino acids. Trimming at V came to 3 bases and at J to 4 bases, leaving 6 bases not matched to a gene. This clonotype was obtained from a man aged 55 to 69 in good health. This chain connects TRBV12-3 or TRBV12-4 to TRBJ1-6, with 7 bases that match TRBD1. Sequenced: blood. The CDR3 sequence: CASSFRQGWYNSPLHF. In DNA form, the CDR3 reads TGTGCCAGCAGTTTCCGACAGGGATGGTATAATTCACCCCTCCACTTT.